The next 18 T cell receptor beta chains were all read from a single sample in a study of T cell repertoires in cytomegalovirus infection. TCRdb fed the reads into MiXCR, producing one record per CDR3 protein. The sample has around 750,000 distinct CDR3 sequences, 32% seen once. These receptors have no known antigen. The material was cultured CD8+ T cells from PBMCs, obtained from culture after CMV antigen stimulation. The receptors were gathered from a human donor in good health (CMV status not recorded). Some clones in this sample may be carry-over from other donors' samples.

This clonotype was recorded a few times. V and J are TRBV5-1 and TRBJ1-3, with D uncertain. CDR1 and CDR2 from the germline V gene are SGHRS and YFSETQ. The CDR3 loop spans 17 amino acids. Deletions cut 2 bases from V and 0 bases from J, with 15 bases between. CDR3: CASSFNEGSYSGNTIYF. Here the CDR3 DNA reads TGCGCCAGCAGCTTTAATGAGGGTTCCTACTCTGGAAACACCATATATTTT.

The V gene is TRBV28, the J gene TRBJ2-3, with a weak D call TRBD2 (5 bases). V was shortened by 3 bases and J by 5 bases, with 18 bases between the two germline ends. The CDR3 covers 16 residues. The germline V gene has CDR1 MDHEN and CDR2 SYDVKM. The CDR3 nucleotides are TGTGCCAGCAGTTTCCGGGATCCTCCTCCTCAAGATACGCAGTATTTT. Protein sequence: CASSFRDPPPQDTQYF.

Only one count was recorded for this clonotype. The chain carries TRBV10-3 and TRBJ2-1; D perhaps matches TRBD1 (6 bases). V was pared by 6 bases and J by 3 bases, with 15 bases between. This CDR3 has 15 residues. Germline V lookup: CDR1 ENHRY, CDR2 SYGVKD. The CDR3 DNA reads TGTGCCATCAGGGTGGGACATCCCAGCTACAATGAGCAGTTCTTC. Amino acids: CAIRVGHPSYNEQFF.

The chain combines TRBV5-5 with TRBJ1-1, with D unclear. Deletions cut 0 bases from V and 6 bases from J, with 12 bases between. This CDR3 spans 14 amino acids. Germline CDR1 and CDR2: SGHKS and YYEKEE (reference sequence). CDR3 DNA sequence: TGTGCCAGCAGCTTGGCTCCCGAGTGGGCTGAAGCTTTCTTT. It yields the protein CASSLAPEWAEAFF.

The CDR3 DNA follows: TGTGCCAGTAGTATAGCTGGGAGTGGAACCTACGAGCAGTACTTC. This codes for CASSIAGSGTYEQYF. The chain recombines TRBV19 with TRBJ2-7; D perhaps matches TRBD2 (5 bases). This CDR3 has 15 amino acids. CDR1 LNHDA and CDR2 SQIVND come from the germline V gene (reference sequence). V was pared by 1 base and J by 2 bases, with 12 bases between.

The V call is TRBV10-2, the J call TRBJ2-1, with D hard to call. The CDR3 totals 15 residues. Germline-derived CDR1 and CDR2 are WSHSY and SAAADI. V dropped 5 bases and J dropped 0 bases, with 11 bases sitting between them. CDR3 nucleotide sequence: TGCGCCAGCAGTCCCTTTACCAGCTCCTACAATGAGCAGTTCTTC. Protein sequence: CASSPFTSSYNEQFF.

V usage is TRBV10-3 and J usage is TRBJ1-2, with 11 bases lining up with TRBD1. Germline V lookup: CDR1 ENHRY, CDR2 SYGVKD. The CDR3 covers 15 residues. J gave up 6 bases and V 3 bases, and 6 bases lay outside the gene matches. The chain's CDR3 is CAISDPDRGLHGYTF. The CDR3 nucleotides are TGTGCCATCAGTGACCCGGACAGGGGGCTCCATGGCTACACCTTC.

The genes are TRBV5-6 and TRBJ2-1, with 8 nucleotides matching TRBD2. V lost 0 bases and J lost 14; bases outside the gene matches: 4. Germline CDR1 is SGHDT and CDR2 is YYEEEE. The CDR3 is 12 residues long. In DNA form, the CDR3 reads TGTGCCAGCAGCTTGGGAGCGGGGGCGGAGTTCTTC. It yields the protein CASSLGAGAEFF.

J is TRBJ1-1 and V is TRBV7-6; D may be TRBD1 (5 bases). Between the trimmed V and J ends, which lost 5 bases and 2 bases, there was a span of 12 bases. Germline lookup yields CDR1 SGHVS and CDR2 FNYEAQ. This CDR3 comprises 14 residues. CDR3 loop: CASSLGGDNTEAFF. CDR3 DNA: TGTGCCAGCAGCCTGGGAGGGGATAACACTGAAGCTTTCTTT.

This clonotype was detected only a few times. This CDR3 reads CASSPGKNQPQHF. The CDR3 coding sequence is TGTGCCAGCAGTCCCGGAAAGAATCAGCCCCAGCATTTT. The chain recombines TRBV12-3 or TRBV12-4 with TRBJ1-5, with D unresolved. Trimming removed 5 bases at V and 4 bases at J, with 9 bases between. CDR3 length equals 13 residues.

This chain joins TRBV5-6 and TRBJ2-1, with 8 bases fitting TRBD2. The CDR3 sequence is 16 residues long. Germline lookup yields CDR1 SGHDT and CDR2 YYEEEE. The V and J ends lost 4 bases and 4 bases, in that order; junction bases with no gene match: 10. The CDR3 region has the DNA TGTGCCAGCAGCCCGCTAAGCGGGAGCCTTTACAATGAGCAGTTCTTC. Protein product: CASSPLSGSLYNEQFF. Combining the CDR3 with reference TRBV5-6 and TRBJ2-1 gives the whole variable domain DAGVTQSPTHLIKTRGQQVTLRCSPKSGHDTVSWYQQALGQGPQFIFQYYEEEERQRGNFPDRFSGHQFPNYSSELNVNALLLGDSALYLCASSPLSGSLYNEQFFGPGTRLTVL.

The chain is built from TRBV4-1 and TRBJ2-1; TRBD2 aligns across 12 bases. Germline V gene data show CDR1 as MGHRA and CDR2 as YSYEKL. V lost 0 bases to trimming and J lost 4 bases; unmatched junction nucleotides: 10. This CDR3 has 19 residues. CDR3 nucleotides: TGCGCCAGCAGCCAAGAGGCCCTAGCGGGGGGGTCATGGTACAATGAGCAGTTCTTC. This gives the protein CASSQEALAGGSWYNEQFF.

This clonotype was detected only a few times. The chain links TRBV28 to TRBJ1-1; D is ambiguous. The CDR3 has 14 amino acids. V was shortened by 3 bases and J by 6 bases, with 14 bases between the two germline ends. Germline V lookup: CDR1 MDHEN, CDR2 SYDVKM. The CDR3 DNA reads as TGTGCCAGCAGTTTCAGTGCGGGATGGGCTGAAGCTTTCTTT. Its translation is CASSFSAGWAEAFF.

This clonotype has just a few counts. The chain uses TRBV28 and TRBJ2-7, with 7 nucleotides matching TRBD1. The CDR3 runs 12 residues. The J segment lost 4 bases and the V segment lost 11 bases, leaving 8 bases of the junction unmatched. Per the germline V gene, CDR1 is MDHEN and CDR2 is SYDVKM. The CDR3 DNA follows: TGTGCCCTACAGGGGTCTTCTTACGAGCAGTACTTC. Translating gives CALQGSSYEQYF.

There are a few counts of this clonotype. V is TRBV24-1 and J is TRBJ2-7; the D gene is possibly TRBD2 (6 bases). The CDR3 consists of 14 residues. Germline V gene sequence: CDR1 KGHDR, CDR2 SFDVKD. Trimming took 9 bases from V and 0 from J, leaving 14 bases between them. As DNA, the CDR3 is TGTGCCACCTCTAGGAGGGATGTCTCCTACGAGCAGTACTTC. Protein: CATSRRDVSYEQYF.

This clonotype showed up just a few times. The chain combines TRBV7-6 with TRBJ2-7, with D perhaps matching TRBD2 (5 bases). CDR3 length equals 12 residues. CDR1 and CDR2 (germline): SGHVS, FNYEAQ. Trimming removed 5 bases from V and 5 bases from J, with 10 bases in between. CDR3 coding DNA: TGTGCCAGCAGCCTCAAGAGGGACGAGCAGTACGTC. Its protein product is CASSLKRDEQYV.

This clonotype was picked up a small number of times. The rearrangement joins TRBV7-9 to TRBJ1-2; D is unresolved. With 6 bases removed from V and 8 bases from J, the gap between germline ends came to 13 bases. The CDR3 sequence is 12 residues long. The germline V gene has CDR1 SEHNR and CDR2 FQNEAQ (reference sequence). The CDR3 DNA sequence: TGTGCCAGCAGTCCGGGTGCGCGGGGCTACACCTTC. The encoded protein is CASSPGARGYTF.

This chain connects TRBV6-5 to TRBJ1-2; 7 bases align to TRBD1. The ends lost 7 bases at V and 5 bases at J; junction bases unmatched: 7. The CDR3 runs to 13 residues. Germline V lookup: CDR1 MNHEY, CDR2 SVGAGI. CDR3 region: CASTFRQGYGYTF. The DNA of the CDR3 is TGTGCCAGCACCTTCAGACAGGGATATGGCTACACCTTC.